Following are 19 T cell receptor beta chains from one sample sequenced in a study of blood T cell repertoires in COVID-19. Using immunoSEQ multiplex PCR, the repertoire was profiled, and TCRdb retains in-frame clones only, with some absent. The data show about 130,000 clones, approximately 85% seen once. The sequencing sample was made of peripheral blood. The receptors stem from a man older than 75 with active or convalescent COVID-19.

The CDR3 DNA sequence: TGCGCCAGCAGCTTCTCGGGACAGGGGGTCCGGTATGGCTACACCTTC. As protein: CASSFSGQGVRYGYTF. The chain couples TRBV5-1 to TRBJ1-2, with 11 bases matching TRBD1. V gave up 2 bases and J gave up 5 bases; unmatched junction bases: 8. The V gene's germline CDR1 is SGHRS and CDR2 YFSETQ. This CDR3 comprises 16 residues. The full variable domain, with the rest looked up from reference TRBV5-1 and TRBJ1-2, is KAGVTQTPRYLIKTRGQQVTLSCSPISGHRSVSWYQQTPGQGLQFLFEYFSETQRNKGNFPGRFSGRQFSNSRSEMNVSTLELGDSALYLCASSFSGQGVRYGYTFGSGTRLTVV.

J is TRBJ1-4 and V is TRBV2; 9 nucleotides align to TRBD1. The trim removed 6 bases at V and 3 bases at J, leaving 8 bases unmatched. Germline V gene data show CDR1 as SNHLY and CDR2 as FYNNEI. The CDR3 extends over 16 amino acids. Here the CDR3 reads CASRRGQGFANEKLFF. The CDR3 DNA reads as TGTGCCAGCAGGAGGGGACAGGGTTTCGCTAATGAAAAACTGTTTTTT.

CDR3 residues: CASMSGSGTGELFF. The CDR3 DNA follows: TGTGCCAGCATGTCGGGGAGTGGGACCGGGGAGCTGTTTTTT. The gene calls are TRBV21-1 and TRBJ2-2; the table's TRBD2 call for D was not verified on the DNA. TRBV21-1 is a known pseudogene. The CDR3 totals 14 residues.

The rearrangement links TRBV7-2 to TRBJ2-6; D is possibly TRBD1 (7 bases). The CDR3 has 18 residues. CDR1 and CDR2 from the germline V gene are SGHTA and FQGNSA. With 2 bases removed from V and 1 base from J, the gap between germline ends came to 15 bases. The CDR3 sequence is CASSLWAGQRSGANVLTF. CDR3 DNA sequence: TGTGCCAGCAGCTTATGGGCGGGACAGAGGTCTGGGGCCAACGTCCTGACTTTC.

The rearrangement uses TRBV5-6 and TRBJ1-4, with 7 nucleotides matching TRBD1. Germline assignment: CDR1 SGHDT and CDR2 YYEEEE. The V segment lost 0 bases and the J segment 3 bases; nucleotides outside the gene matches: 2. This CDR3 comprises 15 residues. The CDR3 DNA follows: TGTGCCAGCAGCTTGGGGACAGGCCCTAATGAAAAACTGTTTTTT. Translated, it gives CASSLGTGPNEKLFF.

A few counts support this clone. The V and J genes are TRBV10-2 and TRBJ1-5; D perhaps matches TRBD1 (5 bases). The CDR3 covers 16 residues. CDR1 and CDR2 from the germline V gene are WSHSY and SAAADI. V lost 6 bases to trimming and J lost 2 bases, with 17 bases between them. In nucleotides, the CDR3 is TGCGCCAGCAGGGACGTGGGGGGGATGGGCAATCAGCCCCAGCATTTT. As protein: CASRDVGGMGNQPQHF.

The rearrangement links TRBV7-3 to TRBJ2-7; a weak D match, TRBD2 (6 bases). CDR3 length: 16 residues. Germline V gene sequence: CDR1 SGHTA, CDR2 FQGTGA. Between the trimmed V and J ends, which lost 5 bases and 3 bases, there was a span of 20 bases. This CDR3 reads CASSNRPGLNFYEQYF. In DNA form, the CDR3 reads TGTGCCAGCAGCAACCGACCGGGACTTAACTTCTACGAGCAGTACTTC.

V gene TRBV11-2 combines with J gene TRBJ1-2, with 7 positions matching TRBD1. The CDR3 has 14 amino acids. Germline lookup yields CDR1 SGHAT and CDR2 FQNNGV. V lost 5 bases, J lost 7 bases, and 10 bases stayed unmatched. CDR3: CASSLDRELGGYTF. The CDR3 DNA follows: TGTGCCAGCAGCCTTGACAGGGAATTGGGTGGCTACACCTTC.

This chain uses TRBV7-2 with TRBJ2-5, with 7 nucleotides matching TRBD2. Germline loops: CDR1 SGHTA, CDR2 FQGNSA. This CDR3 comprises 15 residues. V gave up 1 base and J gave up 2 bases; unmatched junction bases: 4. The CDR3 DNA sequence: TGTGCCAGCAGCTTAGGCTCGCGGGGGCAAGAGACCCAGTACTTC. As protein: CASSLGSRGQETQYF.

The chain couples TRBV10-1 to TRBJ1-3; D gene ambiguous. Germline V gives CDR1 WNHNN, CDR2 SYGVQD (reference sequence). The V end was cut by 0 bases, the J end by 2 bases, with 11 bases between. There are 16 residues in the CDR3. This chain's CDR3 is CASSESGEDPGNTIYF. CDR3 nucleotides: TGCGCCAGCAGTGAGTCGGGAGAGGATCCTGGAAACACCATATATTTT.

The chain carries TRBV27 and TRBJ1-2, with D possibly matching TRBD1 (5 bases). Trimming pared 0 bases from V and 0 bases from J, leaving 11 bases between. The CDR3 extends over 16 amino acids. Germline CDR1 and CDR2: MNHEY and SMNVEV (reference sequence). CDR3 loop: CASSLSIRVTNYGYTF. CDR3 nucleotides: TGTGCCAGCAGTTTATCGATCAGGGTTACTAACTATGGCTACACCTTC.

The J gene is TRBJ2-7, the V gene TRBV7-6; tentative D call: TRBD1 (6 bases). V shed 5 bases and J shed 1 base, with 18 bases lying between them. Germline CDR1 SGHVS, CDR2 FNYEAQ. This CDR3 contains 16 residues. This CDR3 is CASSVRPTGRSYEQYF. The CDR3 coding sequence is TGTGCCAGCAGCGTACGCCCGACAGGACGGTCCTACGAGCAGTACTTC.

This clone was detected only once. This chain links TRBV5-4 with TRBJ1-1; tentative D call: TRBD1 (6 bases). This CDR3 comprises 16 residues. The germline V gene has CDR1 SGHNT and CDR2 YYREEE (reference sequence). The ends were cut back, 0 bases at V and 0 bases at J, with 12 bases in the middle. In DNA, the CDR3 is TGTGCCAGCAGCTTGGCCCTTACAGGGATGAACACTGAAGCTTTCTTT. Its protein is CASSLALTGMNTEAFF.

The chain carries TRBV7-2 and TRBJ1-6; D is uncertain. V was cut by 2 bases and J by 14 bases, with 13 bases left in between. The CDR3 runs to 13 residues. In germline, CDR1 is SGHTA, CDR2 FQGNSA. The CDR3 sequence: CASSLNSLLSLHF. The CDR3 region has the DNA TGTGCCAGCAGCTTAAACTCGTTATTGTCCCTCCACTTT.

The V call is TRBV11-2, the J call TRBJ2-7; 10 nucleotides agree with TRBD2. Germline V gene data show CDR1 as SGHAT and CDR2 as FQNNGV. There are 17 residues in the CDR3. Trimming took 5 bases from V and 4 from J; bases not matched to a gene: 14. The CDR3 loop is CASSPQRIAGGDYEQYF. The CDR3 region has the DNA TGTGCCAGCAGCCCACAAAGAATAGCGGGGGGCGATTACGAGCAGTACTTC. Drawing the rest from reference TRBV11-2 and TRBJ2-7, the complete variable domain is EAGVAQSPRYKIIEKRQSVAFWCNPISGHATLYWYQQILGQGPKLLIQFQNNGVVDDSQLPKDRFSAERLKGVDSTLKIQPAKLEDSAVYLCASSPQRIAGGDYEQYFGPGTRLTVT.

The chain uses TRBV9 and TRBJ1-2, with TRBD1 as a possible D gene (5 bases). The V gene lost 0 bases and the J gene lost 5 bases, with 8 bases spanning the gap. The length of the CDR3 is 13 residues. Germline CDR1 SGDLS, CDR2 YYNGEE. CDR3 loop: CASSVVTGYGYTF. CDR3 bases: TGTGCCAGCAGCGTAGTAACAGGTTATGGCTACACCTTC.

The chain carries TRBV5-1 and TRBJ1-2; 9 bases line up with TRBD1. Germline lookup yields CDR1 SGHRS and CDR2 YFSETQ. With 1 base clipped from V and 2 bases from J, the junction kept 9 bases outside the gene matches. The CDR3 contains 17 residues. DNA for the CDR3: TGCGCCAGCAGCTTGATGCGTAGACAGGGGGAAAACTATGGCTACACCTTC. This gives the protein CASSLMRRQGENYGYTF.

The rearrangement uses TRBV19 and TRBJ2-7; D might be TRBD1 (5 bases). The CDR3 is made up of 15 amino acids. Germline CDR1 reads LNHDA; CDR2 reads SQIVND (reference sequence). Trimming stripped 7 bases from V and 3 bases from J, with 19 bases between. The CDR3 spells CASKLFHQGLYEQYF. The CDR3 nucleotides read TGTGCCAGTAAACTCTTTCACCAGGGCCTCTACGAGCAGTACTTC.

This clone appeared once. The CDR3 nucleotides read TGTGCCAGCAGCCTCAGGGGTGCCTATGGCTACACCTTC. This codes for CASSLRGAYGYTF. The rearrangement uses TRBV12-3 or TRBV12-4 and TRBJ1-2; D is possibly TRBD1 (6 bases). V was clipped by 6 bases and J by 4 bases, with 12 bases between them. The CDR3 spans 13 residues.